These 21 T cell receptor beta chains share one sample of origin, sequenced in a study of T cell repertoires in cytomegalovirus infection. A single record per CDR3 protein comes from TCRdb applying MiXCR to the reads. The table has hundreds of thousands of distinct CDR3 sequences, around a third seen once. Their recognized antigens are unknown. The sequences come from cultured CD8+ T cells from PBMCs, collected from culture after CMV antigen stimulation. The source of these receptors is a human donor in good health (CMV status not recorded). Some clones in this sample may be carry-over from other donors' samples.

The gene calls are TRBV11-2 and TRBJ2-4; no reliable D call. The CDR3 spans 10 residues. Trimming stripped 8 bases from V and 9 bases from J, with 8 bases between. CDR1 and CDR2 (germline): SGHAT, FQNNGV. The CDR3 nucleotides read TGTGCCAGCCCCCCCAGCATTCAGTACTTC. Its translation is CASPPSIQYF.

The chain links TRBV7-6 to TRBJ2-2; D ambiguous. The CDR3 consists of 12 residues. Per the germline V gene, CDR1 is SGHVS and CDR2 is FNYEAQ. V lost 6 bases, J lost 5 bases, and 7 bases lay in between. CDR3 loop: CASRSRTGELFF. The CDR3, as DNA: TGTGCCAGCAGGTCGAGGACCGGGGAGCTGTTTTTT.

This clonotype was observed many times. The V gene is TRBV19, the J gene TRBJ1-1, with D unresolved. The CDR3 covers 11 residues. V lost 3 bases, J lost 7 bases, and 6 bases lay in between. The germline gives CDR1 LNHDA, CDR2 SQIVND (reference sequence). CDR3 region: CASSMGFEAFF. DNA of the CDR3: TGTGCCAGTAGTATGGGATTTGAAGCTTTCTTT.

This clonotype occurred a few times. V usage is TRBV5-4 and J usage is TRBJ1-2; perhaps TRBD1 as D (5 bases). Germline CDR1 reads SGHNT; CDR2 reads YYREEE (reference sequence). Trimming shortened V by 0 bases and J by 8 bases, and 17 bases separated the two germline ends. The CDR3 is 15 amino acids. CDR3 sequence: CASSLVPGPGPGYTF. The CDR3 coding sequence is TGTGCCAGCAGCTTGGTGCCCGGGCCGGGACCGGGCTACACCTTC.

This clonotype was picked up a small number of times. This CDR3 reads CASNSMGGADGELFF. Written as DNA, the CDR3 is TGTGCCAGCAATTCCATGGGGGGGGCGGACGGGGAGCTGTTTTTT. V usage is TRBV27 and J usage is TRBJ2-2, with D possibly TRBD2 on 7 matching bases. This CDR3 is 15 amino acids long. Trimming removed 7 bases at V and 7 bases at J, with 19 bases between. Germline V gives CDR1 MNHEY, CDR2 SMNVEV (reference sequence).

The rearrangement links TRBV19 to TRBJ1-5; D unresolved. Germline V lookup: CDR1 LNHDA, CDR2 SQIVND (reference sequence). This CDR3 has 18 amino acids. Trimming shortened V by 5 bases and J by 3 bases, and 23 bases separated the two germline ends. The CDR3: CASSPSRPSKGYNQPQHF. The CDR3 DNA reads TGTGCCAGTAGTCCATCGCGACCCTCAAAGGGTTACAATCAGCCCCAGCATTTT.

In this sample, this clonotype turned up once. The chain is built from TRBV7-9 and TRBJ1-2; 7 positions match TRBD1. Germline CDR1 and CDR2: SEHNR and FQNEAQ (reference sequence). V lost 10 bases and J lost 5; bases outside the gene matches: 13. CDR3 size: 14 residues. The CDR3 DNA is TGTGCCACGCGACTCCCCGAGGGACAGTATGGCTACACCTTC. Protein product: CATRLPEGQYGYTF.

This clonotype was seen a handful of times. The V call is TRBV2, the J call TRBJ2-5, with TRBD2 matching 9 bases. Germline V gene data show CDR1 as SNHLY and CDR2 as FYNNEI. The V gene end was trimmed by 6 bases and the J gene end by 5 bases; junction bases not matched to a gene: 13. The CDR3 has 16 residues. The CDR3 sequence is CASRKVRAGGPETQYF. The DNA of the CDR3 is TGTGCCAGCAGGAAAGTAAGAGCGGGGGGCCCGGAGACCCAGTACTTC.

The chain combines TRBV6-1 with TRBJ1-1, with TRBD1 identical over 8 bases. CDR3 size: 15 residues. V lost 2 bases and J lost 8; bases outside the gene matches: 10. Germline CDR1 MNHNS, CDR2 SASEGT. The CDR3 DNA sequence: TGTGCCAGCAGTGAATATTGGACAGGGAGGGGGGAAGCTTTCTTT. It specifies CASSEYWTGRGEAFF.

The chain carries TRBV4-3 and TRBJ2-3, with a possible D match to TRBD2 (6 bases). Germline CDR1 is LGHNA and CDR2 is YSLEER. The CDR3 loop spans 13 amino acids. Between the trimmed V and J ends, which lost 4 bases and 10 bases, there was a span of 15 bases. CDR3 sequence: CASSPGGGGAQYF. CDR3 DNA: TGCGCCAGCAGCCCCGGGGGAGGTGGTGCGCAGTATTTT.

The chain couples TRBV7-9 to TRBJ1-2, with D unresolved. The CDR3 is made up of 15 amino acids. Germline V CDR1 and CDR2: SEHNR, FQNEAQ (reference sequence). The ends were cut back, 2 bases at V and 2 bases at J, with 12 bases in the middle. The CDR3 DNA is TGTGCCAGCAGCTTAAACCCCCATATCAACTATGGCTACACCTTC. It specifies CASSLNPHINYGYTF.

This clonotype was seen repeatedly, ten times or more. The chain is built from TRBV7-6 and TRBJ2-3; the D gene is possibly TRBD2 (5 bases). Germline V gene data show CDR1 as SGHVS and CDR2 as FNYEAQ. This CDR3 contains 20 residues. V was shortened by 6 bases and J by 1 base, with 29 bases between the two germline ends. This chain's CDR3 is CASRQKGPSCLDFRTDTQYF. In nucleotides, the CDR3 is TGTGCCAGCAGGCAAAAAGGGCCCTCGTGTTTGGACTTTCGCACAGATACGCAGTATTTT. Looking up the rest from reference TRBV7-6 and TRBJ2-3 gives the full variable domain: GAGVSQSPRYKVTKRGQDVALRCDPISGHVSLYWYRQALGQGPEFLTYFNYEAQQDKSGLPNDRFSAERPEGSISTLTIQRTEQRDSAMYRCASRQKGPSCLDFRTDTQYFGPGTRLTVL.

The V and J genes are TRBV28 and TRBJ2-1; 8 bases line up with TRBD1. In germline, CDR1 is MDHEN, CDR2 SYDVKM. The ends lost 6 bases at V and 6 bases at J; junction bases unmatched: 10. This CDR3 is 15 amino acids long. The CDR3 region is CASSQDRGLSNEQFF. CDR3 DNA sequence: TGTGCCAGCAGCCAAGACAGGGGTTTGAGCAATGAGCAGTTCTTC.

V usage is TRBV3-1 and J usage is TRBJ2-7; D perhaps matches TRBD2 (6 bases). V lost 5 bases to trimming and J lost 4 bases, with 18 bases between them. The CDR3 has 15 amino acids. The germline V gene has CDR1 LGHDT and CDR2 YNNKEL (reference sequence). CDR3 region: CASSNPGEASYEQYF. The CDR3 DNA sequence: TGTGCCAGCAGCAATCCCGGGGAGGCATCGTACGAGCAGTACTTC.

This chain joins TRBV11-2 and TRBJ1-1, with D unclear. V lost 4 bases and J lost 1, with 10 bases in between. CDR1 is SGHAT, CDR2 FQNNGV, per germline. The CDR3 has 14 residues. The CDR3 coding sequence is TGTGCCAGCAGCTGGGCCCTTGGGAACACTGAAGCTTTCTTT. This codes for CASSWALGNTEAFF. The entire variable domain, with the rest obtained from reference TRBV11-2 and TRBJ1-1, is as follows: EAGVAQSPRYKIIEKRQSVAFWCNPISGHATLYWYQQILGQGPKLLIQFQNNGVVDDSQLPKDRFSAERLKGVDSTLKIQPAKLEDSAVYLCASSWALGNTEAFFGQGTRLTVV.

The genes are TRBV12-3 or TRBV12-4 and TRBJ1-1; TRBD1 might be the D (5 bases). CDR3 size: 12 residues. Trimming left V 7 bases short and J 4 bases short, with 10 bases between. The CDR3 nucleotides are TGTGCCAGCACTTCGACAGTCACTGAAGCTTTCTTT. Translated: CASTSTVTEAFF.

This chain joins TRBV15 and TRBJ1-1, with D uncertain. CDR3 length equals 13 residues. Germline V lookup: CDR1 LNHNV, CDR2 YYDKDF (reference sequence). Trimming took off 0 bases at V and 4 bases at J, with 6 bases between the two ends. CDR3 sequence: CATSRDMSTEAFF. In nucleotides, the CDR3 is TGTGCCACCAGCAGAGATATGAGCACTGAAGCTTTCTTT.

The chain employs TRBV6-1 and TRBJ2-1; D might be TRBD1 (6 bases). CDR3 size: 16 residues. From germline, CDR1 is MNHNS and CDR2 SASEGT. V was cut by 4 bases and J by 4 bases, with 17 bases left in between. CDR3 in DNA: TGTGCCAGCAGTGGACCCCCGGACAGTAATTACAATGAGCAGTTCTTC. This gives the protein CASSGPPDSNYNEQFF.

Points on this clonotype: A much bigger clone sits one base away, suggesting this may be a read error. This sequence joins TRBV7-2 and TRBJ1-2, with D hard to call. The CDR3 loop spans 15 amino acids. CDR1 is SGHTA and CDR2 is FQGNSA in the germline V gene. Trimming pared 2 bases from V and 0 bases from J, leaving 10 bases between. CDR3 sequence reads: CASSLTVRSNYGYTF. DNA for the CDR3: TGTGCCAGCAGCTTAACAGTCAGATCTAACTATGGCTACACCTTC.

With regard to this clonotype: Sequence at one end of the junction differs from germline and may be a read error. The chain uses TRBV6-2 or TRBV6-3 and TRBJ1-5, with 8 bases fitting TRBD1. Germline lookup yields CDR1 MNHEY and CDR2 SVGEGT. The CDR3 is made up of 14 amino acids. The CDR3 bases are TGTGCCAACAGTTACGACAGGGGTGAACAGCCCCAGCATTTT. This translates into CANSYDRGEQPQHF.

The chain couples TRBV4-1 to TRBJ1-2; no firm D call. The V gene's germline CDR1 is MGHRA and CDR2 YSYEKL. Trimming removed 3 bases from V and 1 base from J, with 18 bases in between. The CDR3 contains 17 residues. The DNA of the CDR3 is TGCGCCAGCAGCCATAAAGAGACGGACCTTTATAACTATGGCTACACCTTC. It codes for CASSHKETDLYNYGYTF.